These 7 T cell receptor beta chains originate from one sample sequenced in a study of cytomegalovirus exposure and HLA in healthy donors. Method: immunoSEQ multiplex PCR; TCRdb's copy keeps in-frame clones and lacks some. The sample has about 95,000 clones; less than 85% are singletons. The sequencing input was PBMCs. The receptors were sampled from a young man in good health and CMV-seropositive.

The chain has TRBV5-1 and TRBJ2-2; D remains unclear. V gave up 3 bases and J gave up 2 bases, with 5 bases separating them. Germline CDR1 reads SGHRS; CDR2 reads YFSETQ. The CDR3 runs 13 residues. The CDR3 loop reads CASSSLNTGELFF. As DNA, the CDR3 is TGCGCCAGCAGCTCCCTTAACACCGGGGAGCTGTTTTTT.

This clone was recorded once. The chain has TRBV29-1 and TRBJ2-3, with D possibly TRBD1 on 6 matching bases. The V and J ends lost 5 bases and 0 bases respectively, with 15 bases between them. The CDR3 contains 15 residues. CDR1 is SQVTM, CDR2 ANQGSEA, per germline. The CDR3 sequence: CSVSWAGASTDTQYF. CDR3 DNA sequence: TGCAGCGTTTCTTGGGCAGGGGCTAGCACAGATACGCAGTATTTT.

The chain couples TRBV6-4 to TRBJ2-5, with TRBD2 identical over 11 bases. The CDR3 is made up of 16 amino acids. V shed 10 bases, J shed 5 bases, and the junction held 15 bases outside the gene matches. From germline, CDR1 is MRHNA and CDR2 SNTAGT. CDR3 residues: CATRGLAAPVDETQYF. The CDR3 nucleotides read TGTGCCACCAGGGGACTAGCGGCCCCTGTCGATGAGACCCAGTACTTC.

The J gene is TRBJ2-3, the V gene TRBV5-1, with TRBD2 identical over 12 bases. Germline V gives CDR1 SGHRS, CDR2 YFSETQ. The CDR3 consists of 16 residues. Unmatched junction bases numbered 2, after V lost 0 bases and J lost 3 bases. CDR3 nucleotides: TGCGCCAGCAGCTTGGGGACTAGCGGGAAAACAGATACGCAGTATTTT. It translates to CASSLGTSGKTDTQYF.

The chain joins TRBV4-1 to TRBJ1-1; a possible D gene is TRBD1 (6 bases). Trimming removed 0 bases from V and 5 bases from J, with 16 bases in between. The length of the CDR3 is 16 residues. Germline CDR1 is MGHRA and CDR2 is YSYEKL. DNA for the CDR3: TGCGCCAGCAGCCAAGATCATAGCAGGGGCGCGACTGAAGCTTTCTTT. Residues: CASSQDHSRGATEAFF.

This sequence joins TRBV29-1 and TRBJ2-1, with D perhaps matching TRBD1 (6 bases). Trimming removed 8 bases from V and 2 bases from J, with 16 bases in between. Per germline, CDR1 SQVTM and CDR2 ANQGSEA. The length of the CDR3 is 14 residues. This chain's CDR3 is CSSEPDSPYNEQFF. CDR3 sequence (DNA): TGCAGCTCTGAACCGGACAGCCCCTACAATGAGCAGTTCTTC.

This clone showed up just a few times. The rearrangement uses TRBV7-8 and TRBJ2-2; D remains unclear. CDR1 is SGHVS and CDR2 is FQNEAQ in the germline V gene. V lost 2 bases and J 4 bases, leaving 11 bases between the germline ends. CDR3 size: 15 residues. CDR3 region: CASSLSYRATGELFF. The CDR3 DNA reads TGTGCCAGCAGCTTATCGTACAGAGCCACCGGGGAGCTGTTTTTT.